This T cell receptor (beta chain) was identified in a study of blood T cell repertoires in COVID-19. Here immunoSEQ multiplex PCR was the method, and the copy in TCRdb shows in-frame clones only, minus some. The table shows 69,000 or so clones, with more than 80% occurring only once. Germline loops: CDR1 LNHDA, CDR2 SQIVND (reference sequence). V lost 6 bases and J lost 0, with 15 bases in between. The CDR3 runs to 16 residues. This rearrangement joins TRBV19 to TRBJ1-5; D is possibly TRBD1 (6 bases). Sequenced input: peripheral blood. The sequence was obtained from a woman over 75 with active or convalescent COVID-19. CDR3 in amino acids: CASRPGTFNSNQPQHF. The CDR3 DNA follows: TGTGCCAGTAGGCCCGGGACATTTAATAGCAATCAGCCCCAGCATTTT.